This T cell receptor (beta chain) was captured by sequencing in a study of breast tumors, draining lymph nodes, adjacent tissues. Study results and caveats: Luminal-like breast cancer showed significantly greater tumor-nontumor repertoire similarity than basal-like breast cancer did. Tumor repertoires ranked between lymph nodes and nontumor tissue in diversity, with V and J gene preferences.

Axillary draining lymph nodes of breast cancer patients supplied the node samples. TCRdb redid the calling of the multiplex PCR reads with MiXCR, one entry per CDR3 protein. In the table there are fewer than 85,000 distinct CDR3 sequences, 15% to 20% of which are singletons. This clonotype was seen ten or more times. The antigen is unknown. This clonotype was obtained from a female donor with breast cancer. Some clones in this sample may be carry-over from other donors' samples. The sequencing input was axillary lymph node tissue.

CDR3 coding DNA: TGCAGTGCTAGTGGCAGGATCTCCTACAATGAGCAGTTCTTC. This gives the protein CSASGRISYNEQFF. This chain joins TRBV20-1 and TRBJ2-1, with unresolved D. Germline CDR1 and CDR2: DFQATT and SNEGSKA (reference sequence). The CDR3 length is 14 residues. V gave up 3 bases and J gave up 0 bases, with 9 bases separating them.